The clone carrying this T cell receptor (beta chain) occurred a few times. These data come from a study of blood T cell repertoires in COVID-19. The ends were cut back, 0 bases at V and 6 bases at J, with 9 bases in the middle. Germline CDR1 MNHEY, CDR2 SVGAGI. The CDR3 contains 14 residues. Assay: immunoSEQ multiplex PCR; the TCRdb copy retains only in-frame clones and omits some. The table records 25,000 or so clones, approximately 94% of them present only once. The V call is TRBV6-5, the J call TRBJ1-5, with unresolved D. This TCR derives from a woman aged 50 to 60 with active COVID-19. Sequenced material: peripheral blood. In DNA form, the CDR3 reads TGTGCCAGCAGTTACTCGAGTGAGGTTCAGCCCCAGCATTTT. Protein sequence: CASSYSSEVQPQHF.